This T cell receptor beta chain was identified in a study of blood T cell repertoires in COVID-19. About the research overall: COVID-19 samples, acute and convalescent, were from the United States, Italy and Spain. In each case, the material was cDNA or gDNA derived from T cells, B-cell-depleted T cells, or PBMCs.

Study processing details: From reference gene primer amplification, estimates of nucleated cell counts were derived. Profiled with immunoSEQ multiplex PCR; TCRdb holds only in-frame clones, not every one. V and J calls and clone size are copied from that table; D and trimming were computed from the DNA. The table records some 220,000 clones, over 60% of them present only once. Germline V gene lookup returns CDR1 SGDLS and CDR2 YYNGEE. After removal of 5 bases from V and 7 bases from J, the junction contained 4 bases not matched to a gene. The CDR3 loop spans 14 amino acids. Input material: peripheral blood. The source is a woman between 65 and 79 years old with acute or convalescent COVID-19. This chain connects TRBV9 to TRBJ1-6, with 9 bases lining up with TRBD1. The CDR3: CASRAGTGNSPLHF. CDR3 coding DNA: TGTGCCAGCAGAGCCGGGACAGGGAATTCACCCCTCCACTTT.